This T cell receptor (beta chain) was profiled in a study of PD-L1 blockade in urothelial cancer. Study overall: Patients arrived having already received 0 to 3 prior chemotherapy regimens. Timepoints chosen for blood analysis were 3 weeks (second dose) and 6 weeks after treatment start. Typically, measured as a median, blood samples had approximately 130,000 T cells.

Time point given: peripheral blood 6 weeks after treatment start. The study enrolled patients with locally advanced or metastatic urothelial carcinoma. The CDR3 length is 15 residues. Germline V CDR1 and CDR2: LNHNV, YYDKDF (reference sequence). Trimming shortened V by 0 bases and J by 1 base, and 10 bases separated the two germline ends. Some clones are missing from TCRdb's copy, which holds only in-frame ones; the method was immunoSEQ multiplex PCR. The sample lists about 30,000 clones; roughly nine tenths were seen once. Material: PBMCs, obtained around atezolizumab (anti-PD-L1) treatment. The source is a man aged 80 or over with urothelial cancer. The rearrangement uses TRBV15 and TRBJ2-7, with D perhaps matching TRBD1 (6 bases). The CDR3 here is CATSRDPGQSYEQYF. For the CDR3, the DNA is TGTGCCACCAGCAGAGATCCAGGACAGTCCTACGAGCAGTACTTC.